These 24 T cell receptor beta chains were sequenced from one sample in a study of blood T cell repertoires in COVID-19. The protocol was immunoSEQ multiplex PCR, while the TCRdb copy is restricted to in-frame clones and leaves out a portion. The sample shows some 170,000 clones, roughly 87% of them seen only once. The sequenced material came from PBMCs or T cells enriched from blood (not recorded which). The receptors here all came from a human donor with acute COVID-19. The donor label of this sample is uncertain.

In regard to this clone: This sample includes further DNA sequences coding for the same CDR3. V gene TRBV19 combines with J gene TRBJ2-3; the D gene is possibly TRBD1 (6 bases). From germline, CDR1 is LNHDA and CDR2 SQIVND (reference sequence). V gave up 3 bases and J gave up 2 bases, with 9 bases separating them. This CDR3 region has 14 residues. The CDR3 nucleotides read TGTGCCAGTAGTATTCAGGGGTCCACAGATACGCAGTATTTT. Translating it yields CASSIQGSTDTQYF.

This sequence joins TRBV5-4 and TRBJ2-7, with 11 bases fitting TRBD1. This CDR3 comprises 16 residues. V lost 3 bases, J lost 3 bases, and 8 bases stayed unmatched. CDR1 is SGHNT and CDR2 is YYREEE in the germline V gene (reference sequence). The CDR3 DNA reads as TGTGCCAGCAGCTCCATTGCTGGGACAGGGGGCTACGAGCAGTACTTC. It codes for CASSSIAGTGGYEQYF.

The gene calls are TRBV7-7 and TRBJ2-1; the D gene is possibly TRBD2 (6 bases). V was trimmed by 5 bases and J by 1 base, leaving 15 bases between them. The CDR3 runs to 16 residues. In germline, CDR1 is SSHAT, CDR2 FNYEAQ (reference sequence). The CDR3 loop reads CASSELPGGSYNEQFF. The CDR3 DNA follows: TGTGCCAGCAGCGAACTCCCTGGGGGGTCCTACAATGAGCAGTTCTTC.

This rearrangement joins TRBV2 to TRBJ1-2, with 9 bases matching TRBD1. V dropped 6 bases and J dropped 6; count of bases not matched to a gene: 5. The CDR3 extends over 13 amino acids. Germline lookup yields CDR1 SNHLY and CDR2 FYNNEI. This CDR3 is CASSGTGFDGYTF. The CDR3 DNA reads TGTGCCAGCAGCGGGACAGGGTTTGATGGCTACACCTTC.

The V and J genes are TRBV14 and TRBJ1-1; maybe TRBD1 (6 bases). V was pared by 4 bases and J by 1 base, with 7 bases between. Germline CDR1 is SGHDN and CDR2 is FVKESK. The CDR3 runs 13 residues. The CDR3 sequence is CASSLQGNTEAFF. CDR3 DNA: TGTGCCAGCAGCCTACAGGGGAACACTGAAGCTTTCTTT.

The V gene is TRBV4-1, the J gene TRBJ1-2; D remains ambiguous. Trimming removed 2 bases at V and 8 bases at J, with 12 bases between. The germline V gene has CDR1 MGHRA and CDR2 YSYEKL. The CDR3 is made up of 13 amino acids. The DNA of the CDR3 is TGCGCCAGCAGCCAAATGAGTTCGGGGGGCTACACCTTC. It is translated as CASSQMSSGGYTF.

The CDR3 DNA reads as TGTGCCAGCAGTTTAGCACTGACAGTCGAAGCTTTCTTT. As protein: CASSLALTVEAFF. This chain links TRBV12-3 or TRBV12-4 with TRBJ1-1; D possibly corresponds to TRBD1 (5 bases). V lost 0 bases and J lost 8, with 10 bases in between. This CDR3 comprises 13 residues.

The chain employs TRBV2 and TRBJ1-5; maybe TRBD1 (6 bases). The V end lost 6 bases, the J end lost 6 bases, and 12 bases lay between the germline ends. The CDR3 has 13 amino acids. CDR1 is SNHLY and CDR2 is FYNNEI in the germline V gene. The CDR3 DNA reads as TGTGCCAGCAGGTCGGACAGTGGTCAGCCCCAGCATTTT. Translated: CASRSDSGQPQHF.

This chain links TRBV7-9 with TRBJ1-1; D gene uncertain. V lost 6 bases, J lost 8 bases, and 22 bases lay in between. Looked up from germline, CDR1 is SEHNR and CDR2 is FQNEAQ (reference sequence). This CDR3 has 15 residues. CDR3 nucleotides: TGTGCCAGCAGGTGGGTGGGGAGGCAGCGACGGGAAGCTTTCTTT. Its translation: CASRWVGRQRREAFF.

The V gene is TRBV5-1, the J gene TRBJ2-3, with D maybe TRBD2 (6 bases). Germline values: CDR1 SGHRS, CDR2 YFSETQ. The CDR3 is made up of 17 amino acids. With 0 bases removed from V and 0 bases from J, the gap between germline ends came to 14 bases. DNA of the CDR3: TGCGCCAGCAGCTTGGCCGACGACGGGGGAAGCACAGATACGCAGTATTTT. Protein product: CASSLADDGGSTDTQYF.

The J gene is TRBJ2-7, the V gene TRBV2; 9 bases fit TRBD1. The CDR3 totals 15 residues. Germline V gene sequence: CDR1 SNHLY, CDR2 FYNNEI. The V gene end was trimmed by 7 bases and the J gene end by 3 bases; junction bases not matched to a gene: 10. In DNA, the CDR3 is TGTGCCAGCATATACGGGACAGGGTTCGTCTACGAGCAGTACTTC. Encoded protein: CASIYGTGFVYEQYF.

The chain recombines TRBV7-3 with TRBJ2-5, with D perhaps TRBD1 (5 bases). The CDR3 is 13 amino acids. The germline V gene encodes CDR1 SGHTA and CDR2 FQGTGA. The V end was cut by 2 bases, the J end by 5 bases, with 9 bases between. CDR3 bases: TGTGCCAGCAGCTTATCTGGGGCCGAGACCCAGTACTTC. Its translation: CASSLSGAETQYF.

The chain has TRBV7-9 and TRBJ1-4; TRBD1 matches at 11 bases. V was clipped by 5 bases and J by 16 bases; unmatched bases: 15. Germline V CDR1 and CDR2: SEHNR, FQNEAQ (reference sequence). This CDR3 has 15 residues. The DNA of the CDR3 is TGTGCCAGCAGCCGTGGGACAGGGGGACGGCCTATCCAGTTTTTT. Translating it yields CASSRGTGGRPIQFF.

Here the CDR3 DNA reads TGCGCCAGCAGCCTAAACAGGGGGCGCTTCAATGAGCAGTTCTTC. It yields the protein CASSLNRGRFNEQFF. The genes are TRBV5-1 and TRBJ2-1; 9 positions agree with TRBD1. In germline, CDR1 is SGHRS, CDR2 YFSETQ. The CDR3 has 15 amino acids. Unmatched junction bases numbered 8, after V lost 4 bases and J lost 6 bases.

This chain links TRBV27 with TRBJ2-2; 8 nucleotides line up with TRBD2. The CDR3 covers 20 residues. V gave up 3 bases and J gave up 1 base; unmatched junction bases: 16. The germline gives CDR1 MNHEY, CDR2 SMNVEV (reference sequence). CDR3 sequence: CASSLMGLGGESRNTGELFF. CDR3 DNA sequence: TGTGCCAGCAGTTTGATGGGACTAGGGGGGGAGTCTCGGAACACCGGGGAGCTGTTTTTT.

The rearrangement joins TRBV3-1 (or the pseudogene TRBV3-2) to TRBJ1-4; tentatively, D is TRBD1 (6 bases). This CDR3 is 15 amino acids long. Deletions cut 0 bases from V and 8 bases from J, with 13 bases between. Germline-derived CDR1 and CDR2 are LGHDT and YNNKEL (reference sequence). The CDR3 region has the DNA TGTGCCAGCAGCCAAGATCTCAGGGGTGGGGAAAAACTGTTTTTT. Translated, it gives CASSQDLRGGEKLFF.

The chain has TRBV7-8 and TRBJ2-5; D may be TRBD1 (6 bases). The germline CDR1 and CDR2 sequences are SGHVS and FQNEAQ. CDR3 length: 12 residues. Trimming pared 5 bases from V and 2 bases from J, leaving 6 bases between. The CDR3 sequence is CASSGQQETQYF. For the CDR3, the DNA is TGTGCCAGCAGCGGACAGCAAGAGACCCAGTACTTC.

The chain combines TRBV5-5 with TRBJ1-5; D gene uncertain. V lost 0 bases to trimming and J lost 10 bases, with 8 bases between them. There are 12 residues in the CDR3. Germline CDR1 SGHKS, CDR2 YYEKEE (reference sequence). In DNA form, the CDR3 reads TGTGCCAGCAGCTTGGGCGGTTACCCCCAGCATTTT. Its protein is CASSLGGYPQHF.

This chain joins TRBV19 and TRBJ2-3, with 7 bases matching TRBD2. The CDR3 runs to 14 residues. Germline V CDR1 and CDR2: LNHDA, SQIVND (reference sequence). J gave up 4 bases and V 3 bases, and 4 bases lay outside the gene matches. The CDR3, as DNA: TGTGCCAGTAGTATGACCCGGGGGGCAGATACGCAGTATTTT. This sequence encodes CASSMTRGADTQYF.

The rearrangement joins TRBV4-1 to TRBJ2-7; perhaps TRBD2 as D (6 bases). V was shortened by 1 base and J by 0 bases, with 13 bases between the two germline ends. CDR3 length equals 16 residues. Germline V lookup: CDR1 MGHRA, CDR2 YSYEKL. This chain's CDR3 is CASSQVAGSSSYEQYF. In nucleotides, the CDR3 is TGCGCCAGCAGCCAAGTGGCGGGATCTAGCTCCTACGAGCAGTACTTC.

The chain couples TRBV4-2 to TRBJ1-1; the D gene is possibly TRBD1 (6 bases). The CDR3 extends over 14 amino acids. Germline CDR1 and CDR2: LGHNA and YNFKEQ. V was trimmed by 3 bases and J by 2 bases, leaving 10 bases between them. Written as DNA, the CDR3 is TGTGCCAGCAGCCAGAGGACAGCCAACACTGAAGCTTTCTTT. Protein sequence: CASSQRTANTEAFF.

This chain links TRBV5-6 with TRBJ1-6; 10 bases align to TRBD1. V shed 0 bases, J shed 9 bases, and the junction held 9 bases outside the gene matches. This CDR3 has 17 amino acids. The germline V gene encodes CDR1 SGHDT and CDR2 YYEEEE. CDR3 sequence (DNA): TGTGCCAGCAGCTTGGAACTGCTCCGGGACAGGGGTTCACCCCTCCACTTT. This gives the protein CASSLELLRDRGSPLHF.

The genes are TRBV5-1 and TRBJ2-1; TRBD2 aligns across 16 bases. Germline-derived CDR1 and CDR2 are SGHRS and YFSETQ. V lost 4 bases to trimming and J lost 2 bases; unmatched junction nucleotides: 9. CDR3 length equals 19 residues. CDR3 sequence: CASSAGLAGGPRTYNEQFF. For the CDR3, the DNA is TGCGCCAGCAGCGCGGGACTAGCGGGGGGGCCTCGGACCTACAATGAGCAGTTCTTC.

This chain links TRBV19 with TRBJ2-3; perhaps TRBD2 as D (5 bases). The CDR3 runs to 14 residues. The germline CDR1 and CDR2 sequences are LNHDA and SQIVND (reference sequence). V was clipped by 7 bases and J by 4 bases, with 15 bases between them. The CDR3: CASNLGVLADTQYF. The CDR3 region has the DNA TGTGCCAGTAACCTCGGGGTGTTGGCAGATACGCAGTATTTT.